This T cell receptor beta chain was sequenced during a study of blood T cell repertoires in COVID-19. In the study overall: Sites across the United States, Italy and Spain contributed samples from acute and convalescent COVID-19. PBMCs, B-cell-depleted T cells, or T cells provided the cDNA or gDNA that made up the material.

With V trimmed by 4 bases and J by 3 bases, 8 bases remained unmatched. CDR1 is SGHRS and CDR2 is YFSETQ in the germline V gene. This CDR3 comprises 16 residues. Source study methods: Researchers report that nucleated cell counts were estimated from reference gene primer amplification. Assay used: immunoSEQ multiplex PCR; TCRdb lists only in-frame clones, some missing. V and J calls and clone size are given by that table; D and trimming were obtained from the DNA. The sample includes 100,000 to 150,000 clones, roughly 86% of them seen just once. Seattle patient enrollment occurred during active infection, with longitudinal follow-up thereafter.

The chain links TRBV5-1 to TRBJ2-7, with 12 bases aligning to TRBD1. The sequenced sample consisted of peripheral blood. This clonotype originated in an older woman with COVID-19, enrolled during active disease. CDR3 sequence: CASSGPGTGGFYEQYF. The CDR3 DNA reads as TGCGCCAGCAGCGGCCCCGGGACAGGGGGCTTCTACGAGCAGTACTTC.